This T cell receptor (beta chain) comes out of a study of cytomegalovirus exposure and HLA in healthy donors. Turning to the study itself: Researchers previously reported finding 90 million to 120 million unique TCR beta sequences from approximately 200 million T cells. Clustering assigned approximately 78% of the roughly 370 genotyped donors to the Caucasian-associated ancestry cluster.

Researchers ran the PCR with 60 Vbeta and 13 Jbeta primers. Only in-frame clones appear in the TCRdb table, and some are missing; sequencing was by immunoSEQ multiplex PCR. The repertoire has more than 85,000 clones, 63% of them found once; the top ten carry about 5.9%. This clone has just a few counts. The target antigen is unknown. Study-wide results and caveats: Some TCR beta chains (164 of them) were listed as cytomegalovirus-associated. Sequence variants that were highly shared formed a cluster that was likely a sequencing artifact.

The length of the CDR3 is 13 residues. V was pared by 6 bases and J by 12 bases, with 15 bases between. Germline V lookup: CDR1 MNHNS, CDR2 SASEGT. The sequence came from a woman in her thirties in good health and CMV-seronegative. Material for sequencing was PBMCs. The chain employs TRBV6-1 and TRBJ1-6; D unclear. CDR3 bases: TGTGCCAGCAGCCTGAAGCAATATGAACCCCTCCACTTT. Its translation is CASSLKQYEPLHF.